This T cell receptor (beta chain) came from a study of shared clonotypes between healthy human individuals. Study-wide findings and caveats: Clonotypes shared by all four donors outscored non-shared clonotypes in generation probability.

Only in-frame clones appear in the TCRdb table, and some are missing; sequencing was by immunoSEQ multiplex PCR. The data show 2.3 million or so clones, approximately 93% seen once. Deletions cut 5 bases from V and 8 bases from J, with 6 bases between. CDR1 and CDR2 (germline): MDHEN, SYDVKM. The CDR3 is 11 residues long. A note on this clone: No antigen is known for it.

The sequence was obtained from a young man in good health. Some clones in this sample may be carry-over from other donors' samples. The sequencing input was naive CD4+ T cells from PBMCs. Subset reported: CD45RA+ positively selected. The chain combines TRBV28 with TRBJ1-4, with D uncertain. The DNA for the CDR3 is TGTGCCAGCAGTCGAGGGGAAAAACTGTTTTTT. This codes for CASSRGEKLFF.